The 9 T cell receptor beta chains below all came from one sample that was sequenced in a study of shared clonotypes between healthy human individuals. Produced via immunoSEQ multiplex PCR; TCRdb's table is partial and in-frame only. The sample holds hundreds of thousands of clones; about 98% are singletons and the top ten take approximately 0.3%. Naive CD8 cells comprised CD45RO-negative, CCR7-positively selected cells, excluding terminally differentiated effector memory CD45RA+ cells. Sequenced sample: naive CD8+ T cells sorted from blood. These receptors came from a man younger than 40 in good health.

The chain links TRBV2 to TRBJ2-1; D unclear. The CDR3 runs to 10 residues. In germline, CDR1 is SNHLY, CDR2 FYNNEI. The V and J ends lost 7 bases and 7 bases respectively, with 5 bases between them. The chain's CDR3 is CASIKNEQFF. As DNA, the CDR3 is TGTGCCAGCATTAAGAATGAGCAGTTCTTC.

This rearrangement joins TRBV10-2 to TRBJ2-2; D is undetermined. V shed 3 bases and J shed 7 bases, with 9 bases lying between them. From germline, CDR1 is WSHSY and CDR2 SAAADI. The CDR3 totals 13 residues. This chain's CDR3 is CASSDPHRGELFF. In DNA form, the CDR3 reads TGCGCCAGCAGTGACCCCCACCGCGGGGAGCTGTTTTTT.

CDR3: CASSAPGLANNEQFF. The CDR3 DNA follows: TGTGCCAGCAGTGCACCGGGACTAGCGAACAATGAGCAGTTCTTC. This chain uses TRBV6-5 with TRBJ2-1, with 10 bases that match TRBD2. Germline V gene lookup returns CDR1 MNHEY and CDR2 SVGAGI. This CDR3 has 15 amino acids. The junction had 6 bases not matched to a gene; V was cut back by 5 bases and J by 5 bases.

The chain links TRBV12-1 to TRBJ1-5. TRBV12-1 is a known pseudogene. This CDR3 region has 14 residues. CDR3 sequence reads: CASSRGQMVQPQHF. The CDR3 DNA reads TGTGCCAGCAGTAGAGGTCAGATGGTGCAGCCCCAGCATTTT.

The V and J genes are TRBV7-9 and TRBJ2-7; D unclear. CDR1 and CDR2 from the germline V gene are SEHNR and FQNEAQ (reference sequence). The CDR3 totals 12 residues. Trimming shortened V by 5 bases and J by 2 bases, and 7 bases separated the two germline ends. As DNA, the CDR3 is TGTGCCAGCAGCCACCAGACCTACGAGCAGTACTTC. Translated, it gives CASSHQTYEQYF. Complete variable domain (other parts from reference TRBV7-9 and TRBJ2-7): DTGVSQNPRHKITKRGQNVTFRCDPISEHNRLYWYRQTLGQGPEFLTYFQNEAQLEKSRLLSDRFSAERPKGSFSTLEIQRTEQGDSAMYLCASSHQTYEQYFGPGTRLTVT.

The rearrangement links TRBV27 to TRBJ2-7; 8 bases map to TRBD1. There are 13 residues in the CDR3. J gave up 6 bases and V 5 bases, and 6 bases lay outside the gene matches. Per germline, CDR1 MNHEY and CDR2 SMNVEV (reference sequence). This chain's CDR3 is CASSPYGQGEQYF. The CDR3 bases are TGTGCCAGCAGTCCCTACGGACAGGGCGAGCAGTACTTC.

The chain employs TRBV6-1 and TRBJ2-3; weak D call: TRBD1 (5 bases). CDR1 and CDR2 (germline): MNHNS, SASEGT. This CDR3 contains 15 residues. The V gene lost 2 bases and the J gene lost 2 bases, with 11 bases spanning the gap. This chain's CDR3 is CASSEWGRNTDTQYF. The CDR3, as DNA: TGTGCCAGCAGTGAATGGGGCCGAAACACAGATACGCAGTATTTT.

The chain links TRBV30 to TRBJ2-7; the D is unclear. CDR1 is GTSNPN and CDR2 is SVGIG in the germline V gene (reference sequence). This CDR3 comprises 13 residues. The V end was cut by 0 bases, the J end by 6 bases, with 12 bases between. In DNA, the CDR3 is TGTGCCTGGAGTGTCGCCAGCAGATCCGAGCAGTACTTC. It yields the protein CAWSVASRSEQYF. Drawing the rest from reference TRBV30 and TRBJ2-7, the complete variable domain is SQTIHQWPATLVQPVGSPLSLECTVEGTSNPNLYWYRQAAGRGLQLLFYSVGIGQISSEVPQNLSASRPQDRQFILSSKKLLLSDSGFYLCAWSVASRSEQYFGPGTRLTVT.

This clone was recorded once. The chain is built from TRBV18 and TRBJ2-1, with 9 bases identical to TRBD2. Germline V gives CDR1 KGHSH, CDR2 LQKENI. This CDR3 comprises 18 residues. The trim removed 0 bases at V and 3 bases at J, leaving 9 bases unmatched. The CDR3 DNA reads as TGTGCCAGCTCACCACCGAGACTAGCGGCCGGTTTCTACAATGAGCAGTTCTTC. Protein: CASSPPRLAAGFYNEQFF.